What follows is one T cell receptor beta chain and its context. With V trimmed by 3 bases and J by 4 bases, 7 bases remained unmatched. Germline values: CDR1 SGHRS, CDR2 YFSETQ. The CDR3 contains 15 residues. This record belongs to a study of cytomegalovirus exposure and HLA in healthy donors. PCR employed 60 Vbeta and 13 Jbeta primers. The data were produced by immunoSEQ multiplex PCR, yet TCRdb's version contains in-frame clones alone and is incomplete. The table lists 110,000 or so clones, 65% to 80% of them singletons. The sequenced sample consisted of PBMCs. This TCR came from a male donor in good health and CMV-seronegative. The V gene is TRBV5-1, the J gene TRBJ1-3; 7 nucleotides match TRBD1. The CDR3 protein is CASSSTGASGNTIYF. The CDR3 DNA is TGCGCCAGCAGCTCAACAGGGGCTAGCGGAAACACCATATATTTT. The full variable domain, with the rest looked up from reference TRBV5-1 and TRBJ1-3, is KAGVTQTPRYLIKTRGQQVTLSCSPISGHRSVSWYQQTPGQGLQFLFEYFSETQRNKGNFPGRFSGRQFSNSRSEMNVSTLELGDSALYLCASSSTGASGNTIYFGEGSWLTVV.